The following is a T cell receptor (beta chain) sequence with its context. This specimen comes from a study of control samples from healthy donors and cancer patients. Measured with immunoSEQ multiplex PCR; TCRdb has only the in-frame clones, and not every one. The sample shows under 130,000 clones, 85% to 90% of them seen only once. Trimming cost V 9 bases and J 5 bases; bases outside gene matches: 2. The CDR3 consists of 11 residues. Per germline, CDR1 KGHDR and CDR2 SFDVKD. The sequenced sample was PBMCs. This TCR was sampled from a man in his fifties or sixties with lung cancer. This chain joins TRBV24-1 and TRBJ2-5; 7 bases are shared with TRBD2. This chain's CDR3 is CATGGGETQYF. CDR3 nucleotide sequence: TGTGCCACCGGGGGAGGGGAGACCCAGTACTTC.